This TCR beta chain derives from a study of blood T cells in healthy people across ages. For the second PCR, which ran for about 6 to 11 cycles, a sample-barcoded 5' primer and a J-beta primer mix were used. Template switching added a 12-random-nucleotide identifier to every cDNA molecule. TCRdb re-called the 5' RACE reads with MiXCR, one entry per CDR3 protein. This table holds more than 700,000 distinct CDR3 sequences, more than 35% found once. CDR3 size: 14 residues. CDR1 and CDR2 (germline): SQVTM, ANQGSEA. Trimming removed 6 bases from V and 5 bases from J, with 19 bases in between. This receptor was obtained from a man at least 80 years old in good health. The V call is TRBV29-1, the J call TRBJ2-5; the D gene is possibly TRBD1 (6 bases). Sequencing input: blood. CDR3 in DNA: TGCAGCGTGCTAGAGGGGGTACCCCTGGAGACCCAGTACTTC. Protein sequence: CSVLEGVPLETQYF.